The subject of this entry is one T cell receptor beta chain. The data were obtained in a study of blood T cell repertoires in COVID-19. Germline V gives CDR1 SGHRS, CDR2 YFSETQ. This CDR3 has 17 residues. V shed 4 bases and J shed 2 bases, with 22 bases lying between them. Sequencing used immunoSEQ multiplex PCR; TCRdb keeps in-frame clones, though not all of them. The data contain some 270,000 clones, roughly 86% of them singletons. The sample consisted of PBMCs or T cells enriched from blood (not recorded which). The gene calls are TRBV5-1 and TRBJ2-7; possibly TRBD1 for D (6 bases). This TCR was sampled from a woman in her sixties who had recovered from COVID-19. CDR3 loop: CASSNLAQGKPTYEQYF. The CDR3 nucleotides read TGCGCCAGCAGCAATCTGGCACAGGGCAAACCCACCTACGAGCAGTACTTC.